This T cell receptor beta chain derives from a study of blood T cell repertoires in COVID-19. Each participant's cohort was designated according to participant-reported clinical history. The repertoire was sequenced with immunoSEQ multiplex PCR; TCRdb's copy has only in-frame clones and lacks some. The sample lists 100,000 to 150,000 clones, about 86% occurring once. Trimming left V 3 bases short and J 5 bases short, with 15 bases between. The CDR3 is made up of 15 amino acids. Per germline, CDR1 SGHDT and CDR2 YYEEEE. Material: PBMCs or T cells enriched from blood (not recorded which). The clonotype comes from a man between 35 and 55 years old with acute COVID-19. The rearrangement links TRBV5-6 to TRBJ2-4; D uncertain. CDR3 sequence reads: CASSWSPSWENIQYF. DNA for the CDR3: TGTGCCAGCAGCTGGAGCCCCAGCTGGGAAAACATTCAGTACTTC.